What follows describes a single T cell receptor beta chain. Losses at the gene ends were 7 bases for V and 5 bases for J; bases not matched to a gene: 3. The germline V gene has CDR1 SQVTM and CDR2 ANQGSEA. The CDR3 spans 11 residues. TCRdb keeps only in-frame clones here, not all; method: immunoSEQ multiplex PCR. Of under 95,000 clones in the sample, approximately 90% were seen once. This entry is derived from a study of OX40 agonist ivuxolimab in advanced cancers. This clonotype was obtained from an adult with an advanced solid tumor such as melanoma, head and neck, liver or kidney cancer. The chain uses TRBV29-1 and TRBJ2-5, with 8 bases matching TRBD1. Sequenced material: CD4+ or CD8+ T cells sorted from blood, taken in a trial of the OX40 agonist ivuxolimab. The chain's CDR3 is CSGTGIETQYF. The CDR3 DNA sequence: TGCAGCGGGACAGGGATCGAGACCCAGTACTTC.